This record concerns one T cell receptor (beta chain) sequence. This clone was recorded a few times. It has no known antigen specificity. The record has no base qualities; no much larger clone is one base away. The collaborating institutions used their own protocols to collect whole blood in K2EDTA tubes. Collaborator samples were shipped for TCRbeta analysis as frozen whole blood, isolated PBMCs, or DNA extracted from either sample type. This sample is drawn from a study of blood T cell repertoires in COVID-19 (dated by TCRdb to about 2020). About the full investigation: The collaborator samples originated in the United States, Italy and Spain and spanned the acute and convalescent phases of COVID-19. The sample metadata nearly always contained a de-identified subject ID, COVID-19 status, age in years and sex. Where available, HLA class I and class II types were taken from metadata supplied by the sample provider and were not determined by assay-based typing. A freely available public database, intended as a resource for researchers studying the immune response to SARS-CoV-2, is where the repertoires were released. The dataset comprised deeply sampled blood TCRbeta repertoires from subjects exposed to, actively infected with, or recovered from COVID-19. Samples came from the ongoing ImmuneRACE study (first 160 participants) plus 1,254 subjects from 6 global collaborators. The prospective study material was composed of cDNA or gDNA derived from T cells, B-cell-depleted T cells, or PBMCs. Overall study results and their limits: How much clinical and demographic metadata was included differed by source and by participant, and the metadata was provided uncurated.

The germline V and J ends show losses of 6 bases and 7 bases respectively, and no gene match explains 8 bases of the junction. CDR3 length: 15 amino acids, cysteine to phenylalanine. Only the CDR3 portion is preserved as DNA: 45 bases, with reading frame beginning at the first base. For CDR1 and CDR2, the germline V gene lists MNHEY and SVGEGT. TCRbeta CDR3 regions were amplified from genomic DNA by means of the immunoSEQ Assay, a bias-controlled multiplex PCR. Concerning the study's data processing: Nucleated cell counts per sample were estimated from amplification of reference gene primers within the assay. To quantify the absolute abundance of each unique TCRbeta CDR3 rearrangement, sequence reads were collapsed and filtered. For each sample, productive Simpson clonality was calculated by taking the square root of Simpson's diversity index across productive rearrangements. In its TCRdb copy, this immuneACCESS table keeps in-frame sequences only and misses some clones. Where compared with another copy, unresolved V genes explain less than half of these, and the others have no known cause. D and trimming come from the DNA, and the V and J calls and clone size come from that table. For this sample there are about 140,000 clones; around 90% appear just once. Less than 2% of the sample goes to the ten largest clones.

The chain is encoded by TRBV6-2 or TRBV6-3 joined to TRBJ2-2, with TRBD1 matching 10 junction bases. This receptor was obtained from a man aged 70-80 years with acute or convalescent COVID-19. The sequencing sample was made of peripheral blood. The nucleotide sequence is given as TGTGCCAGCAGCCCCGGGACAGGGGTTATCGGGGAGCTGTTTTTT. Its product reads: CASSPGTGVIGELFF.